Following are 17 T cell receptor beta chains from one sample sequenced in a study of cytomegalovirus exposure and HLA in healthy donors. Measured with immunoSEQ multiplex PCR; TCRdb has only the in-frame clones, and not every one. The sample shows about 98,000 clones, around nine tenths of them seen only once. The sequencing sample was made of PBMCs. These receptors all stem from a woman aged 25 to 39 in good health and CMV-seronegative.

The rearrangement links TRBV4-1 to TRBJ1-3, with D possibly TRBD1 on 6 matching bases. V was clipped by 0 bases and J by 2 bases, with 14 bases between them. This CDR3 comprises 17 residues. Germline CDR1 and CDR2: MGHRA and YSYEKL. CDR3 region: CASSQELAGAPGNTIYF. CDR3 DNA sequence: TGCGCCAGCAGCCAAGAGCTAGCAGGGGCCCCTGGAAACACCATATATTTT.

The chain employs TRBV5-1 and TRBJ2-5; TRBD1 matches at 8 bases. This CDR3 is built from 13 residues. Per germline, CDR1 SGHRS and CDR2 YFSETQ. After removal of 4 bases from V and 2 bases from J, the junction contained 1 base not matched to a gene. Here the CDR3 reads CASSRQGQETQYF. CDR3 DNA sequence: TGCGCCAGCAGCAGACAGGGGCAAGAGACCCAGTACTTC.

The CDR3 reads CASSYFPGNYGYTF. The DNA of the CDR3 is TGTGCCAGCAGTTACTTTCCGGGAAACTATGGCTACACCTTC. The chain couples TRBV6-6 to TRBJ1-2; D is unresolved. The V and J ends lost 1 base and 2 bases respectively, with 8 bases between them. The CDR3 length is 14 residues. Germline V lookup: CDR1 MNHNY, CDR2 SVGAGI (reference sequence).

This clone was counted at least ten times. This sequence joins TRBV10-3 and TRBJ2-7; maybe TRBD2 (5 bases). In germline, CDR1 is ENHRY, CDR2 SYGVKD. The CDR3 extends over 14 amino acids. The germline V and J ends were trimmed by 2 bases and 4 bases, with 12 bases remaining between them. CDR3 DNA sequence: TGTGCCATCAGTGAGGGTAGCGCAACGTACGAGCAGTACTTC. It is translated as CAISEGSATYEQYF.

V and J are TRBV7-3 and TRBJ2-1; 15 bases align to TRBD2. The CDR3 length is 15 residues. Germline V gives CDR1 SGHTA, CDR2 FQGTGA. V lost 5 bases to trimming and J lost 6 bases; unmatched junction nucleotides: 2. The CDR3 nucleotides read TGTGCCAGCAGCCGGGGACTAGCGGGAGGCAATGAGCAGTTCTTC. It is translated as CASSRGLAGGNEQFF.

The CDR3 sequence: CASSAGQGQQYF. In nucleotides, the CDR3 is TGTGCCAGCAGCGCCGGACAGGGCCAACAGTACTTC. The chain is built from TRBV7-9 and TRBJ2-7; 8 nucleotides agree with TRBD1. This CDR3 is built from 12 residues. Trimming at V came to 5 bases and at J to 10 bases, leaving 7 bases not matched to a gene. CDR1 and CDR2 from the germline V gene are SEHNR and FQNEAQ (reference sequence).

This chain connects TRBV28 to TRBJ2-5; D may be TRBD1 (5 bases). The V end lost 5 bases, the J end lost 2 bases, and 12 bases lay between the germline ends. The CDR3 sequence is 14 residues long. Germline V gene sequence: CDR1 MDHEN, CDR2 SYDVKM. Here the CDR3 DNA reads TGTGCCAGCAGTGGACATGCAGGGCAAGAGACCCAGTACTTC. Translation: CASSGHAGQETQYF.

This sequence joins TRBV5-1 and TRBJ1-6; D ambiguous. Germline assignment: CDR1 SGHRS and CDR2 YFSETQ. The CDR3 is 12 amino acids. The V end was cut by 4 bases, the J end by 7 bases, with 6 bases between. The CDR3: CASSDMNSPLHF. DNA for the CDR3: TGCGCCAGCAGCGACATGAATTCACCCCTCCACTTT.

V and J are TRBV28 and TRBJ2-2; 11 nucleotides match TRBD2. V shed 7 bases and J 0 bases; nucleotides not matched to a gene: 4. This CDR3 spans 16 amino acids. Germline V gene data show CDR1 as MDHEN and CDR2 as SYDVKM. CDR3 in amino acids: CASKLAGVANTGELFF. Here the CDR3 DNA reads TGTGCCAGCAAACTAGCGGGAGTCGCGAACACCGGGGAGCTGTTTTTT.

This clone appeared a few times. This sequence joins TRBV18 and TRBJ2-7, with 9 bases lining up with TRBD1. The J segment lost 4 bases and the V segment lost 6 bases, leaving 4 bases of the junction unmatched. The CDR3 consists of 13 residues. Per the germline V gene, CDR1 is KGHSH and CDR2 is LQKENI. CDR3 DNA: TGTGCCAGCTCGACGGACAGGGGATACGAGCAGTACTTC. It specifies CASSTDRGYEQYF.

This chain uses TRBV9 with TRBJ1-4; maybe TRBD1 (5 bases). The germline V gene has CDR1 SGDLS and CDR2 YYNGEE. V was shortened by 4 bases and J by 2 bases, with 9 bases between the two germline ends. The CDR3 has 14 residues. Here the CDR3 reads CASSFRGTNEKLFF. CDR3 in DNA: TGTGCCAGCAGCTTCCGGGGGACTAATGAAAAACTGTTTTTT. The full variable domain, in which reference TRBV9 and TRBJ1-4 provide the parts outside the CDR3, is DSGVTQTPKHLITATGQRVTLRCSPRSGDLSVYWYQQSLDQGLQFLIQYYNGEERAKGNILERFSAQQFPDLHSELNLSSLELGDSALYFCASSFRGTNEKLFFGSGTQLSVL.

The chain uses TRBV11-1 and TRBJ2-3; 9 bases match TRBD2. V lost 6 bases and J lost 5; bases outside the gene matches: 6. CDR1 and CDR2 (germline): SGHAT, FQDESV (reference sequence). This CDR3 region has 14 residues. This chain's CDR3 is CASSHELAGDTQYF. In DNA, the CDR3 is TGTGCCAGCAGTCATGAACTAGCGGGAGATACGCAGTATTTT.

The rearrangement joins TRBV2 to TRBJ2-2; TRBD2 aligns across 13 bases. The V segment lost 6 bases and the J segment 0 bases; nucleotides outside the gene matches: 13. This CDR3 has 20 amino acids. CDR1 and CDR2 (germline): SNHLY, FYNNEI. This CDR3 is CASRDYLTLAGGPNTGELFF. CDR3 in DNA: TGTGCCAGCAGGGACTACCTTACACTAGCGGGGGGGCCGAACACCGGGGAGCTGTTTTTT.

The chain has TRBV7-3 and TRBJ2-3, with a possible D match to TRBD2 (5 bases). The V and J ends lost 4 bases and 3 bases respectively, with 14 bases between them. Germline-derived CDR1 and CDR2 are SGHTA and FQGTGA. CDR3 length equals 15 residues. CDR3 sequence reads: CASSSPGGDTDTQYF. The CDR3 nucleotides are TGTGCCAGCAGCTCCCCCGGAGGTGATACAGATACGCAGTATTTT.

V and J are TRBV2 and TRBJ2-3; the match to TRBD1 covers 8 bases. Trimming at V came to 5 bases and at J to 2 bases, leaving 9 bases not matched to a gene. The CDR3 runs to 16 residues. The germline V gene has CDR1 SNHLY and CDR2 FYNNEI. The CDR3 bases are TGTGCCAGCAGTACCCTGACAGGGGAGATCACAGATACGCAGTATTTT. Protein sequence: CASSTLTGEITDTQYF.

V is TRBV6-1 and J is TRBJ1-5; D is undetermined. The length of the CDR3 is 13 residues. Per the germline V gene, CDR1 is MNHNS and CDR2 is SASEGT. V was pared by 4 bases and J by 4 bases, with 8 bases between. As DNA, the CDR3 is TGTGCCAGCAGTGCCGAGCGGAATCAGCCCCAGCATTTT. Protein product: CASSAERNQPQHF.

The chain combines TRBV5-1 with TRBJ1-2, with no clear D. Germline CDR1 SGHRS, CDR2 YFSETQ. This CDR3 comprises 11 residues. The V gene lost 2 bases and the J gene lost 8 bases, with 7 bases spanning the gap. The CDR3 sequence: CASSFRGGYTF. The DNA for the CDR3 is TGCGCCAGCAGCTTTCGGGGAGGCTACACCTTC.